The 7 T cell receptor beta chains reported below all come from one sample, sequenced in a study of Graves' ophthalmopathy and Graves' hyperthyroidism. Amplification targeted the TCR beta CDR3 regions, with RNA transcripts as the source material. HTBI-primed RT-PCR formed the first round, and a multiplex PCR formed the second. TCRdb redid the calling of the multiplex PCR reads with MiXCR, one entry per CDR3 protein. The sample has around 670,000 distinct CDR3 sequences; around 40% are singletons. Sequencing input: peripheral blood. These TCRs come from an adult man with Graves' ophthalmopathy.

As regards this clonotype: A clone one base away is much larger, so this may be a read error. V and J are TRBV19 and TRBJ1-4; TRBD1 is a possible D gene (5 bases). CDR3 size: 12 residues. Germline V gene sequence: CDR1 LNHDA, CDR2 SQIVND (reference sequence). This CDR3 is CTSSGDNEKLFF. CDR3 bases: TGTACCAGTTCGGGGGATAATGAAAAACTGTTTTTT.

The chain carries TRBV6-2 or TRBV6-3 and TRBJ2-7; no clear D. This CDR3 has 12 residues. CDR1 is MNHEY, CDR2 SVGEGT, per germline. V lost 3 bases to trimming and J lost 3 bases, with 6 bases between them. CDR3 region: CASSYARYEQYF. CDR3 sequence (DNA): TGTGCCAGCAGTTATGCCCGCTACGAGCAGTACTTC.

This clonotype was seen a few times. This sequence joins TRBV7-9 and TRBJ2-7; 9 bases fit TRBD1. There are 14 residues in the CDR3. J was trimmed by 6 bases and V by 3 bases; bases with no gene match: 6. Germline lookup yields CDR1 SEHNR and CDR2 FQNEAQ (reference sequence). CDR3 region: CASSFGGQGFEQYF. The DNA for the CDR3 is TGTGCCAGCAGCTTCGGTGGACAGGGGTTCGAGCAGTACTTC.

This clonotype is medium-sized within its sample. This chain links TRBV29-1 with TRBJ1-6, with 9 bases lining up with TRBD1. V dropped 5 bases and J dropped 10; count of bases not matched to a gene: 6. Germline V gives CDR1 SQVTM, CDR2 ANQGSEA. This CDR3 is built from 13 residues. CDR3 bases: TGCAGCGTTTCGACAGGGGGGAACTCACCCCTCCACTTT. It codes for CSVSTGGNSPLHF.

Notes on this clonotype: This may come from a read error, since a much larger clone is one base off. V is TRBV10-3 and J is TRBJ1-2, with D unclear. Germline V gives CDR1 ENHRY, CDR2 SYGVKD. Trimming cost V 3 bases and J 8 bases, with 13 bases left between them. The CDR3 has 13 amino acids. CDR3 loop: CAISEAAVGGYTF. The CDR3 DNA follows: TGTGCCATCAGTGAAGCGGCAGTAGGAGGCTACACCTTC.

This chain joins TRBV10-3 and TRBJ2-3; no definite D call. Germline V gene sequence: CDR1 ENHRY, CDR2 SYGVKD. Trimming stripped 2 bases from V and 6 bases from J, with 9 bases between. This CDR3 comprises 13 residues. Written as DNA, the CDR3 is TGTGCCATCAGTGAGCAAGGCGATGATACGCAGTATTTT. Amino acid sequence: CAISEQGDDTQYF.

The chain combines TRBV7-3 with TRBJ2-7; 7 bases agree with TRBD2. The CDR3 extends over 17 amino acids. The ends lost 5 bases at V and 2 bases at J; junction bases unmatched: 15. Germline-derived CDR1 and CDR2 are SGHTA and FQGTGA. CDR3 protein: CASSLRAGGAGAYEQYF. The CDR3, as DNA: TGTGCCAGCAGCCTAAGGGCAGGCGGGGCGGGGGCCTACGAGCAGTACTTC.